This T cell receptor beta chain was captured in a study of blood T cell repertoires in COVID-19. Study as a whole: The analysed material was cDNA or gDNA that came from T cells, B-cell-depleted T cells, or PBMCs.

Original processing methods: Estimates of nucleated cell counts were drawn from the amplification of reference gene primers. Here immunoSEQ multiplex PCR was the method, and the copy in TCRdb shows in-frame clones only, minus some. V, J and clone size are those of that table, while D and trimming were read from the DNA. Among approximately 180,000 clones listed, 70% to 90% were seen once. CDR3 length: 14 residues. Trimming stripped 3 bases from V and 2 bases from J, with 11 bases between. Germline CDR1 KGHSH, CDR2 LQKENI. Sequenced: peripheral blood. V is TRBV18 and J is TRBJ2-7; D is unresolved. This TCR was sampled from a woman older than 75 with acute or convalescent COVID-19. Here the CDR3 DNA reads TGTGCCAGCTCACCTCCGGTCGCGACCTACGAGCAGTACTTC. Protein: CASSPPVATYEQYF.